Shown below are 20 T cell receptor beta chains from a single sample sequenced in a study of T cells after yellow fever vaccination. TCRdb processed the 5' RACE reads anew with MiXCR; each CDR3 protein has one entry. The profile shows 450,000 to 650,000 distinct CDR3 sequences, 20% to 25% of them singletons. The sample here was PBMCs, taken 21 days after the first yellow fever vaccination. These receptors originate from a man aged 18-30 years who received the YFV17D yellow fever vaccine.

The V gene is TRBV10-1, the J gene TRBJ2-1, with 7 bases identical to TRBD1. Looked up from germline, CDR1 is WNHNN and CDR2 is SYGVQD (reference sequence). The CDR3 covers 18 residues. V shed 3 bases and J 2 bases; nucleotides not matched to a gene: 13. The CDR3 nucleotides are TGCGCCAGCAGTGACCTTCTAAGACAGGGATTTGCCTACAATGAGCAGTTCTTC. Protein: CASSDLLRQGFAYNEQFF.

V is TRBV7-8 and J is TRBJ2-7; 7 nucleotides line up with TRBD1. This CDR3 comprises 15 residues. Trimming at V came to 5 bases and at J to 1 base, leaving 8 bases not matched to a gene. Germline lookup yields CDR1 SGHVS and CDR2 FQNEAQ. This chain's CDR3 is CASSRATGRSYEQYV. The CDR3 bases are TGTGCCAGCAGCCGCGCGACAGGGAGATCCTACGAGCAGTACGTC.

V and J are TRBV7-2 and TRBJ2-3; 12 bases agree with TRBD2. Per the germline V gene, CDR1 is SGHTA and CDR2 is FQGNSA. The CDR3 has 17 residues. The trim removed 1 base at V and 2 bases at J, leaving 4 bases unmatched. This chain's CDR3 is CASSLVGLAGITDTQYF. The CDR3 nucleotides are TGTGCCAGCAGCTTAGTCGGACTAGCGGGGATCACAGATACGCAGTATTTT.

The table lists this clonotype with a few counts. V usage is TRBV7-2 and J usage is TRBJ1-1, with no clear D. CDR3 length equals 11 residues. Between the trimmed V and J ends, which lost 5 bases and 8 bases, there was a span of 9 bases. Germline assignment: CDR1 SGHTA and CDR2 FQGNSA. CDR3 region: CASSIAQEAFF. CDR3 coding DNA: TGTGCCAGCAGCATCGCCCAAGAAGCTTTCTTT.

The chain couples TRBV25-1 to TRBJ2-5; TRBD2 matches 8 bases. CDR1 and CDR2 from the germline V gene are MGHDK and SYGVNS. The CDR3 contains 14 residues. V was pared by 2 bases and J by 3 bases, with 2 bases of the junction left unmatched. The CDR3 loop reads CASSEAGGKETQYF. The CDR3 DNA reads TGTGCCAGCAGTGAAGCGGGGGGAAAAGAGACCCAGTACTTC. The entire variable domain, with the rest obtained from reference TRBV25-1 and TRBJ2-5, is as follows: EADIYQTPRYLVIGTGKKITLECSQTMGHDKMYWYQQDPGMELHLIHYSYGVNSTEKGDLSSESTVSRIRTEHFPLTLESARPSHTSQYLCASSEAGGKETQYFGPGTRLLVL.

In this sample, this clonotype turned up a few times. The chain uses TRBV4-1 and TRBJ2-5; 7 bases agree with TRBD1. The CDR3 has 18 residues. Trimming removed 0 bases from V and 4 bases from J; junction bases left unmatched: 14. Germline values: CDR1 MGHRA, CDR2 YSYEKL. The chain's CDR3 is CASSQDYEVTGPTETQYF. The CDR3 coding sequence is TGCGCCAGCAGCCAAGATTATGAGGTGACAGGGCCTACAGAGACCCAGTACTTC.

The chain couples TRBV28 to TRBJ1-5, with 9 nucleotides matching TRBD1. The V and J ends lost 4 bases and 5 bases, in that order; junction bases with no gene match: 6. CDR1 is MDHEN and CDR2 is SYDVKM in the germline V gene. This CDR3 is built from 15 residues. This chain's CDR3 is CASSSPGQGDQPQHF. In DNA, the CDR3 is TGTGCCAGCAGTTCACCGGGACAGGGTGATCAGCCCCAGCATTTT.

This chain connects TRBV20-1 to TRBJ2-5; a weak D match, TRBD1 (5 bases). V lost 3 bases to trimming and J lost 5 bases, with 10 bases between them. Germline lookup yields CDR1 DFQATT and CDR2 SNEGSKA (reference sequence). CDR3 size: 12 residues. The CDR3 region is CSASGARETQYF. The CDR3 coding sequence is TGCAGTGCTAGTGGGGCCAGGGAGACCCAGTACTTC.

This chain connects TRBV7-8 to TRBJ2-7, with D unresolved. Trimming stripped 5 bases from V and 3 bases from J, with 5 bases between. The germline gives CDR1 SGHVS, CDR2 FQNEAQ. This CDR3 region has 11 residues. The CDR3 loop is CASSTNYEQYF. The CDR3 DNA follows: TGTGCCAGCAGCACCAACTACGAGCAGTACTTC. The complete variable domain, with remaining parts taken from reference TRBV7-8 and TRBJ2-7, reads GAGVSQSPRYKVAKRGQDVALRCDPISGHVSLFWYQQALGQGPEFLTYFQNEAQLDKSGLPSDRFFAERPEGSVSTLKIQRTQQEDSAVYLCASSTNYEQYFGPGTRLTVT.

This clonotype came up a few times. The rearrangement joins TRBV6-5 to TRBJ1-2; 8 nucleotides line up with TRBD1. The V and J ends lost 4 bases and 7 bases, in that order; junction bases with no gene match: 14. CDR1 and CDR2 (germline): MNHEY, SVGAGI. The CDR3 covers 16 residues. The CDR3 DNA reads TGTGCCAGCAGTTCCCATACGACAGGGGCCGTCGGTGGCTACACCTTC. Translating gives CASSSHTTGAVGGYTF.

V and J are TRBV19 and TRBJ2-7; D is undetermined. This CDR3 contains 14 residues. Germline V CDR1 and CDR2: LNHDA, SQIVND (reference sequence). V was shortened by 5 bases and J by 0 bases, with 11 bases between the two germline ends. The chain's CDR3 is CASSGAVNSYEQYF. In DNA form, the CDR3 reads TGTGCCAGTAGTGGAGCAGTGAACTCCTACGAGCAGTACTTC.

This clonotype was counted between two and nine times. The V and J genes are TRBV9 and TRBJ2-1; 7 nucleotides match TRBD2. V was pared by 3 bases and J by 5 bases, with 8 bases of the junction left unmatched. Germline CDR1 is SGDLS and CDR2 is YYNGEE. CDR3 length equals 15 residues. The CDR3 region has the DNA TGTGCCAGCAGCGAGTCTAGCGGACCTAACAATGAGCAGTTCTTC. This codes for CASSESSGPNNEQFF. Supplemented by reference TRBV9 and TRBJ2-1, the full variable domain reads DSGVTQTPKHLITATGQRVTLRCSPRSGDLSVYWYQQSLDQGLQFLIQYYNGEERAKGNILERFSAQQFPDLHSELNLSSLELGDSALYFCASSESSGPNNEQFFGPGTRLTVL.

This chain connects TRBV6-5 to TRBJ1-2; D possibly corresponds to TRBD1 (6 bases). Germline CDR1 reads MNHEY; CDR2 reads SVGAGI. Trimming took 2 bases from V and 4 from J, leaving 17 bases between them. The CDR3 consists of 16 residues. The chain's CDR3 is CASSYEQAGAFYGYTF. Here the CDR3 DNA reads TGTGCCAGCAGTTACGAGCAGGCAGGGGCCTTCTATGGCTACACCTTC.

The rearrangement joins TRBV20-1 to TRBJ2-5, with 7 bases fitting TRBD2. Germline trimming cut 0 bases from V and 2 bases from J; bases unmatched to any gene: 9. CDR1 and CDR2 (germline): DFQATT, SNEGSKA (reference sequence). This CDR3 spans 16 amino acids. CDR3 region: CSAREGWGGIQETQYF. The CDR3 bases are TGCAGTGCTAGAGAGGGGTGGGGGGGTATACAAGAGACCCAGTACTTC.

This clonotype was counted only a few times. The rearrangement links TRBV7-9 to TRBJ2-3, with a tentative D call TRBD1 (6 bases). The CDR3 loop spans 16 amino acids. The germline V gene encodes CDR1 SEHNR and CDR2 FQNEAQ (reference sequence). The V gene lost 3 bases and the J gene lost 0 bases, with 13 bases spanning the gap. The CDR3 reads CASSFRFQGSTDTQYF. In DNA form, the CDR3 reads TGTGCCAGCAGCTTTCGATTTCAGGGGAGCACAGATACGCAGTATTTT.

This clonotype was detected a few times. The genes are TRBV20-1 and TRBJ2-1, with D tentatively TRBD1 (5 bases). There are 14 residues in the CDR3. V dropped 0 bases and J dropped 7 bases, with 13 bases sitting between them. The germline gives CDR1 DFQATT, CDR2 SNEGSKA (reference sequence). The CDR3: CSARDPLGVNEQFF. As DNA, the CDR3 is TGCAGTGCTAGAGATCCGCTAGGGGTTAATGAGCAGTTCTTC.

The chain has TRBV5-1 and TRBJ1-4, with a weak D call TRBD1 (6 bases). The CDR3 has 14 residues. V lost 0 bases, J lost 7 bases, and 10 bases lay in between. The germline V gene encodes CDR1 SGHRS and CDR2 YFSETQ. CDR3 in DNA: TGCGCCAGCAGCTTGGGGGGGGGGCGTGAAAAACTGTTTTTT. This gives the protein CASSLGGGREKLFF.

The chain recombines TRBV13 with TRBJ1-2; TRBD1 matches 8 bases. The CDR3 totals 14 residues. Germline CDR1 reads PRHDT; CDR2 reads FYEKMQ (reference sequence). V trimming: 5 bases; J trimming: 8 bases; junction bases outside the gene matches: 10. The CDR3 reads CASSPAGGHRGYTF. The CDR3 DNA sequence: TGTGCCAGCAGCCCCGCAGGGGGCCATAGGGGCTACACCTTC. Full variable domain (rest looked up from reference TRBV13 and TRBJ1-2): AAGVIQSPRHLIKEKRETATLKCYPIPRHDTVYWYQQGPGQDPQFLISFYEKMQSDKGSIPDRFSAQQFSDYHSELNMSSLELGDSALYFCASSPAGGHRGYTFGSGTRLTVV.

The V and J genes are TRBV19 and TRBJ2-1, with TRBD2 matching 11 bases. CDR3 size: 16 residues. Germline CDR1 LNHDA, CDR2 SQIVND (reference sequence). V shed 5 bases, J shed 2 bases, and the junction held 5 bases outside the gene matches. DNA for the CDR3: TGTGCCAGTAGTCTAGTTAGCGGGGGGGCCTACAATGAGCAGTTCTTC. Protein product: CASSLVSGGAYNEQFF.

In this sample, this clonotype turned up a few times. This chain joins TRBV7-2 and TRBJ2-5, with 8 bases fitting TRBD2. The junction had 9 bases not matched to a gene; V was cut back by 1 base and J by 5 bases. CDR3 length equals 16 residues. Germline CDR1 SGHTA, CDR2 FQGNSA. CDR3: CASSLVPGLVGETQYF. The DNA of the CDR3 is TGTGCCAGCAGCTTAGTACCGGGACTAGTAGGCGAGACCCAGTACTTC.